The source of this T cell receptor (beta chain) is a study of T-cell memory formation after mild COVID-19. Study-level findings and limits: Clones that contracted clustered mainly in CM and EM if CD4+ and in EMRA if CD8+. In pre-infection memory, a portion of responding clones appeared, which suggested that cross-reactive memory joined.

Germline V gene data show CDR1 as SNHLY and CDR2 as FYNNEI. This CDR3 region has 12 residues. Between the trimmed V and J ends, which lost 7 bases and 4 bases, there was a span of 10 bases. MiXCR, run by TCRdb on the 5' RACE reads, gives a single entry per CDR3 protein. The sample carries some 290,000 distinct CDR3 sequences, 15% to 20% recorded once. As for this clonotype: Its antigen is still unknown.

This chain links TRBV2 with TRBJ1-1; D gene unclear. The source is a man between 18 and 35 years old who had mild COVID-19 (a few samples of this study predate the infection). Cell type and time point are not known. The sample comprised PBMCs or a T cell subset sorted from them (not recorded which). The CDR3 region has the DNA TGTGCCAGCATGACGATGGGCACTGAAGCTTTCTTT. Protein sequence: CASMTMGTEAFF.